This record concerns one TCR beta chain sequence. Its cognate antigen is unknown. This entry is derived from a study of Ad26.COV2.S vaccination and SARS-CoV-2 variants. Overall study: This donor came from the COV1001 trial of Ad26.COV2.S. Findings of the study overall: Vaccine recipients had higher spike-specific TCR breadth than placebo recipients. Similar non-spike TCR breadth was observed in recipients of vaccine and of placebo.

The table came from immunoSEQ multiplex PCR; TCRdb's copy has only in-frame clones and leaves some out. The profile shows around 350,000 clones, around 83% of them singletons. Described treatment: some 20 received Ad26.COV2.S at low or high dose, single or two shots; about five received placebo; per-sample allocation not given. Following the first vaccine or placebo injection, samples were taken on day 63. Expressing Wuhan-strain SARS-CoV-2 spike, an Ad26 vector served as the vaccine. The TCR comes from a person aged 18-60 years who received the Ad26.COV2.S COVID-19 vaccine or a placebo. The specimen was peripheral blood, collected in a trial of Ad26.COV2.S vaccine versus placebo.

The CDR3 nucleotides read TGTGCCAGCAGCCATCAAGTGGGGGGTGGAGGAAACATTCAGTACTTC. It codes for CASSHQVGGGGNIQYF. J is TRBJ2-4 and V is TRBV3-1 (or the pseudogene TRBV3-2), with D possibly matching TRBD2 (6 bases). The ends were cut back, 3 bases at V and 6 bases at J, with 18 bases in the middle. In germline, CDR1 is LGHDT, CDR2 YNNKEL (reference sequence). The CDR3 spans 16 residues.